Each of the 5 T cell receptor beta chains below was sequenced from the same sample in a study of response to subunit inactivated influenza vaccine. TCRdb fed the RT-PCR reads into MiXCR, producing one record per CDR3 protein. This repertoire shows about 830,000 distinct CDR3 sequences, roughly 18% found once; its top ten account for under 13%. Sequencing was performed on PBMCs from blood, taken 4 to 6 days after vaccination. These receptors were taken from a man aged 45-60 years who received an inactivated influenza vaccine.

The chain is built from TRBV10-3 and TRBJ2-7, with 9 bases fitting TRBD2. The V gene end was trimmed by 4 bases and the J gene end by 0 bases; junction bases not matched to a gene: 4. This CDR3 has 15 residues. CDR1 and CDR2 (germline): ENHRY, SYGVKD. The CDR3 DNA reads as TGTGCCATCAGTGGTCTAGCGGGGAACTCCTACGAGCAGTACTTC. It is translated as CAISGLAGNSYEQYF.

Only a few counts were recorded for this clonotype. This chain links TRBV5-1 with TRBJ1-2; 10 bases map to TRBD1. V lost 4 bases and J lost 8; bases outside the gene matches: 2. There are 12 residues in the CDR3. Germline V gene data show CDR1 as SGHRS and CDR2 as YFSETQ. The CDR3 nucleotides are TGCGCCAGCAGCCAGGACAGGGGGGGCTACACCTTC. Translation gives CASSQDRGGYTF.

The chain uses TRBV12-3 or TRBV12-4 and TRBJ2-7, with TRBD1 matching over 12 bases. V trimming: 6 bases; J trimming: 6 bases; junction bases outside the gene matches: 9. This CDR3 region has 15 residues. The CDR3 sequence: CASRPTGTGGGEQYF. For the CDR3, the DNA is TGTGCCAGCAGGCCTACCGGGACAGGGGGCGGCGAGCAGTACTTC.

The sample holds a few counts of this clonotype. V gene TRBV20-1 combines with J gene TRBJ2-2, with D possibly TRBD2 on 6 matching bases. The germline V gene has CDR1 DFQATT and CDR2 SNEGSKA (reference sequence). Trimming removed 0 bases from V and 2 bases from J, with 13 bases in between. The CDR3 covers 16 residues. CDR3 DNA sequence: TGCAGTGCTAGAGATGTGGCGGGACTCAACACCGGGGAGCTGTTTTTT. Translated: CSARDVAGLNTGELFF.

This chain connects TRBV12-3 or TRBV12-4 to TRBJ2-1, with 11 bases matching TRBD2. The CDR3 is 18 amino acids. With 6 bases clipped from V and 7 bases from J, the junction kept 17 bases outside the gene matches. CDR3 protein: CASSGQQTSGDLDNEQFF. The CDR3 coding sequence is TGTGCCAGCAGCGGCCAGCAGACTAGCGGGGACCTTGATAATGAGCAGTTCTTC.